Below, one TCR beta chain is given with its context. Libraries were prepared by immunoSEQ multiplex PCR; TCRdb keeps only in-frame clonotypes and omits some of them. The sample records more than 100,000 clones, 90% being singletons. Seattle cases were enrolled at active infection and followed longitudinally. The data were taken from a study of blood T cell repertoires in COVID-19. Study-level background: Researchers got acute and convalescent COVID-19 samples from the United States, Italy and Spain. Sources were T cells, B-cell-depleted T cells, or PBMCs; the material itself was cDNA or gDNA.

V was pared by 7 bases and J by 3 bases, with 11 bases of the junction left unmatched. Germline-derived CDR1 and CDR2 are LGHNA and YNFKEQ. CDR3 length: 16 amino acids. This receptor was identified in a woman aged 55-75 years with COVID-19, enrolled during active disease. The specimen sequenced was peripheral blood. The chain has TRBV4-2 and TRBJ1-4; 7 positions agree with TRBD1. The CDR3 here is CASTATDRAPNEKLFF. The DNA for the CDR3 is TGTGCCAGCACCGCTACTGACAGGGCCCCTAATGAAAAACTGTTTTTT.